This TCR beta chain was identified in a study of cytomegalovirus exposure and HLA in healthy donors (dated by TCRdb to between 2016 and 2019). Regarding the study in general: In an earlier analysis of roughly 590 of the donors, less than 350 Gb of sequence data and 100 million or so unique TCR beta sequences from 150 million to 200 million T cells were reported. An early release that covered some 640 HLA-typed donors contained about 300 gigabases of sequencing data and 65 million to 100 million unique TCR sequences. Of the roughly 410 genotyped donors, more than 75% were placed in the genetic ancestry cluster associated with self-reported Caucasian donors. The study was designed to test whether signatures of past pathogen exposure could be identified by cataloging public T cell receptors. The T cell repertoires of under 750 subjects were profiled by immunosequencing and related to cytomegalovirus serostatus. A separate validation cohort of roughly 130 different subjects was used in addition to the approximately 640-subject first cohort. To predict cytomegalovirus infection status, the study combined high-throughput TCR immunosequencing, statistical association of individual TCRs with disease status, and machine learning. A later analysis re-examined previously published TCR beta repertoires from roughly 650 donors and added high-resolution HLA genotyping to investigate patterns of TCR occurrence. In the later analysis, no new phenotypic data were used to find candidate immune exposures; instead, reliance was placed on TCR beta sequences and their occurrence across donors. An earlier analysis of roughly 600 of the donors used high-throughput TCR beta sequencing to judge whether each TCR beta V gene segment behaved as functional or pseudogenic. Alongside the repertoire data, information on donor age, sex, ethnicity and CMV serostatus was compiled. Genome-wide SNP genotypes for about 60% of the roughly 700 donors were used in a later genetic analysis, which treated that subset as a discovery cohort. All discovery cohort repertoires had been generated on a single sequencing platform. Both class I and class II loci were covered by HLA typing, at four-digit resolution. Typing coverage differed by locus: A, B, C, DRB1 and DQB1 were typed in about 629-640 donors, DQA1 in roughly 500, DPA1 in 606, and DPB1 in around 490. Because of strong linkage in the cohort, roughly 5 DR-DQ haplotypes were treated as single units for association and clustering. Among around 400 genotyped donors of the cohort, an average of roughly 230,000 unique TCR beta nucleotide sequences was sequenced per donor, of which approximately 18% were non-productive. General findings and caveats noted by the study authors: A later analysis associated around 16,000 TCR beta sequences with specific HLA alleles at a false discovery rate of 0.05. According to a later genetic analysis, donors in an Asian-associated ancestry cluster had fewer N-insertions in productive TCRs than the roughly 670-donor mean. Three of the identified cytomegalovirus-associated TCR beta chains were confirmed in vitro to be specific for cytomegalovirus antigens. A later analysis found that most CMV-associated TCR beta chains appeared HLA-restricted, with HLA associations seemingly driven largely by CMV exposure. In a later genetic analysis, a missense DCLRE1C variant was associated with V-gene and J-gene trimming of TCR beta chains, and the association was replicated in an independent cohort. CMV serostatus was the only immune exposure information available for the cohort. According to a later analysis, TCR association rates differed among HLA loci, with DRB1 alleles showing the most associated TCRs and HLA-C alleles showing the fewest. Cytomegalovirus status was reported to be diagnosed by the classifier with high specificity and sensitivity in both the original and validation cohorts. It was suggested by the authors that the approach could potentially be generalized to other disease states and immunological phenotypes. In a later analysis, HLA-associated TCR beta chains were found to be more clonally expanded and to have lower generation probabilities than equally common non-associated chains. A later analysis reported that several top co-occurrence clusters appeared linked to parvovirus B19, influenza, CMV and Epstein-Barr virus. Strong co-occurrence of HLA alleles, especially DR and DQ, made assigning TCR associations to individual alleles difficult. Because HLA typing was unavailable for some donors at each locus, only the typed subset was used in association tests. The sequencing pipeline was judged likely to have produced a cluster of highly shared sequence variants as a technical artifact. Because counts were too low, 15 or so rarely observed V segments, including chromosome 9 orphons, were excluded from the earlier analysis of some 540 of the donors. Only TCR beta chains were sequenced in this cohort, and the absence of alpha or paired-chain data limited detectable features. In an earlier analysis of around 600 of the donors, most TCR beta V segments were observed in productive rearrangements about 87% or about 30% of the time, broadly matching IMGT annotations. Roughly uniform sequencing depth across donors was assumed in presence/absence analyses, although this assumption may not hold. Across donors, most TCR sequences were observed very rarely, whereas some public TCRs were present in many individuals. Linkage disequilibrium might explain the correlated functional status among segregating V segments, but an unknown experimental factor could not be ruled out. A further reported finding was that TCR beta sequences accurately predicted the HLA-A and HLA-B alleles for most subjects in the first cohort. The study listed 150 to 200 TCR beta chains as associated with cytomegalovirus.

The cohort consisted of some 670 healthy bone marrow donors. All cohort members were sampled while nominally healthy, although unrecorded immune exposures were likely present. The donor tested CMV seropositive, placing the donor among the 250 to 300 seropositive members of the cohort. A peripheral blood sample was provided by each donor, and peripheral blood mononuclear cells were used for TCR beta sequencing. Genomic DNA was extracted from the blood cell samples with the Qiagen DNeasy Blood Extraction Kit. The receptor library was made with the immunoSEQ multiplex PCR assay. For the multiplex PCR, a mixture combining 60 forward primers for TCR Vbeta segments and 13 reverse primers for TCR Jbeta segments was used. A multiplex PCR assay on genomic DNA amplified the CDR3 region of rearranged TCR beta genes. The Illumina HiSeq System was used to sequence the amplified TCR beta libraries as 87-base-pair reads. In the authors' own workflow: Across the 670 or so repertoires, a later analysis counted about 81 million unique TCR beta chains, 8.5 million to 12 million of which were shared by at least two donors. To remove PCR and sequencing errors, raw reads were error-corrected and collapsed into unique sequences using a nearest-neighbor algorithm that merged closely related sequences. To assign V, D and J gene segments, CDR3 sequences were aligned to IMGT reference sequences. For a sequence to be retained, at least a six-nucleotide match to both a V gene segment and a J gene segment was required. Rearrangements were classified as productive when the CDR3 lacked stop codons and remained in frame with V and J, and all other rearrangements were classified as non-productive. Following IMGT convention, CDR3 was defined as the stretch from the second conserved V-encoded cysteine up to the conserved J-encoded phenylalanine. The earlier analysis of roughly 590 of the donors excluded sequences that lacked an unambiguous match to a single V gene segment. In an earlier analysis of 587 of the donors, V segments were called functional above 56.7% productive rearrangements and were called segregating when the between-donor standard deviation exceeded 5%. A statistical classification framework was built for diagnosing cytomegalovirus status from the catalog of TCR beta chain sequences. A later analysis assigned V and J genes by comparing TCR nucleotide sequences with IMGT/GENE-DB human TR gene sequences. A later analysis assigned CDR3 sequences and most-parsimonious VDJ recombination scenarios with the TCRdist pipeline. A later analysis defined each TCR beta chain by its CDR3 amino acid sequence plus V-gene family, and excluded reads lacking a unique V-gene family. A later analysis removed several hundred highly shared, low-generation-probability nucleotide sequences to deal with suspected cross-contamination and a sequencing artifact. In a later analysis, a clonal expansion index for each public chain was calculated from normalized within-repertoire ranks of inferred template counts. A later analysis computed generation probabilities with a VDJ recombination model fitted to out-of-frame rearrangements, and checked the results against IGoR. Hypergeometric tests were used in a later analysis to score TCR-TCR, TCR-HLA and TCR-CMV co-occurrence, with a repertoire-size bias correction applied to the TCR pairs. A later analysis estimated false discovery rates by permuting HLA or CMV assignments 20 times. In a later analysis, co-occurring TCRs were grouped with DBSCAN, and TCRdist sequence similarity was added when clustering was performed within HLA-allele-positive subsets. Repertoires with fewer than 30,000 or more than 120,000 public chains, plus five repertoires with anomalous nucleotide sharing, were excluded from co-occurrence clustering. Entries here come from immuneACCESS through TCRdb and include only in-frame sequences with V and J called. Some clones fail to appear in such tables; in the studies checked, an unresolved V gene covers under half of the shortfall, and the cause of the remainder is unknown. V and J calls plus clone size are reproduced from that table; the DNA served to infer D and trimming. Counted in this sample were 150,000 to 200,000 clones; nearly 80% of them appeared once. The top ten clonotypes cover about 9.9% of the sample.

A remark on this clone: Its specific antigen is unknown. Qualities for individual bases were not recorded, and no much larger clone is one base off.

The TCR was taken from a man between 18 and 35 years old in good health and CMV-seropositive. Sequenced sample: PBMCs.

The CDR3 amino acid sequence is: CASSQPTGTTYNEQFF. The bases are TGCGCCAGCAGCCAACCAACAGGGACAACCTACAATGAGCAGTTCTTC. The chain was built from TRBV4-1 and TRBJ2-1; the D region possibly corresponds to TRBD1 (6 bases align). The germline V gene yields MGHRA for CDR1 and YSYEKL for CDR2. V and J are truncated by 2 bases and 2 bases respectively, leaving an intervening sequence of 13 bases. Reading from cysteine to phenylalanine, the CDR3 counts 16 amino acids. Only the CDR3 region is kept as DNA, spanning 48 bases read in frame from base 1.